The source of this T cell receptor (beta chain) is a study of T cell changes during pregnancy in multiple sclerosis. There are 18 residues in the CDR3. Germline V gene data show CDR1 as SEHNR and CDR2 as FQNEAQ (reference sequence). V dropped 3 bases and J dropped 3; count of bases not matched to a gene: 14. Method: immunoSEQ multiplex PCR; TCRdb's copy keeps in-frame clones and lacks some. The repertoire includes roughly 36,000 clones, around 90% of them detected once, and around 4.8% sits in the top ten. V is TRBV7-9 and J is TRBJ1-2; 9 bases agree with TRBD1. This clonotype was obtained from a female donor in good health, enrolled as a control in a pregnancy study. Specimen: peripheral blood, collected in the second trimester of pregnancy. The CDR3 sequence: CASSFPQLTGGIYYGYTF. For the CDR3, the DNA is TGTGCCAGCAGCTTCCCCCAACTTACAGGGGGCATCTACTATGGCTACACCTTC.